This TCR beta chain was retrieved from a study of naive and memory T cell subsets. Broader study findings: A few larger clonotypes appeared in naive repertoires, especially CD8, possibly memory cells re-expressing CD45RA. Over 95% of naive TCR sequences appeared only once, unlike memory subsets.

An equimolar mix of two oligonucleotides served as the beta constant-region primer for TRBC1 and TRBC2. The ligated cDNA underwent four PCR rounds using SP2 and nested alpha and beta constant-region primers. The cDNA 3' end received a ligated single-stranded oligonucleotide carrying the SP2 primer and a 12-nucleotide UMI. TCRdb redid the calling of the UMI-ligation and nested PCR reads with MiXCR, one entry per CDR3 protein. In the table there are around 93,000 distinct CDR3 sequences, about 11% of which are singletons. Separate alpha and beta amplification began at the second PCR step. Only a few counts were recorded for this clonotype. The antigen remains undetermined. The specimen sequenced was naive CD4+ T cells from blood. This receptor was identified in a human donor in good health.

CDR3 protein: CASSLVVSGNTGELFF. The CDR3 DNA reads TGTGCCAGCAGCTTAGTGGTTAGCGGGAACACCGGGGAGCTGTTTTTT. V is TRBV7-2 and J is TRBJ2-2; the D gene is possibly TRBD2 (6 bases). CDR1 and CDR2 (germline): SGHTA, FQGNSA. The CDR3 spans 16 residues. V dropped 1 base and J dropped 1 base, with 10 bases sitting between them.